The 8 T cell receptor beta chains given below trace back to one sample, sequenced in a study of cytomegalovirus exposure and HLA in healthy donors. The PCR had 60 Vbeta and 13 Jbeta primers. Data came from immunoSEQ multiplex PCR; TCRdb stores just in-frame clones and leaves some out. The top ten hold approximately 3% of the sample, which has about 190,000 clones, roughly four fifths seen once. Input material: PBMCs. The receptors were sampled from a woman in her 30s in good health and CMV-seropositive.

The chain carries TRBV6-4 and TRBJ2-7; D gene ambiguous. Per the germline V gene, CDR1 is MRHNA and CDR2 is SNTAGT. The length of the CDR3 is 15 residues. V was pared by 3 bases and J by 3 bases, with 15 bases between. In nucleotides, the CDR3 is TGTGCCAGCAGTGATCCACGGTCCTTACGCTACGAGCAGTACTTC. The encoded protein is CASSDPRSLRYEQYF.

This chain uses TRBV18 with TRBJ2-6; D not certain. Germline V CDR1 and CDR2: KGHSH, LQKENI. This CDR3 comprises 14 residues. V was clipped by 4 bases and J by 1 base, with 5 bases between them. The chain's CDR3 is CASSQQSGANVLTF. CDR3 sequence (DNA): TGTGCCAGCTCACAACAGTCTGGGGCCAACGTCCTGACTTTC. Using reference TRBV18 and TRBJ2-6 for the parts outside the CDR3, the full variable domain is NAGVMQNPRHLVRRRGQEARLRCSPMKGHSHVYWYRQLPEEGLKFMVYLQKENIIDESGMPKERFSAEFPKEGPSILRIQQVVRGDSAAYFCASSQQSGANVLTFGAGSRLTVL.

This chain links TRBV7-9 with TRBJ2-7, with D perhaps matching TRBD2 (6 bases). V gave up 5 bases and J gave up 5 bases, with 13 bases separating them. Germline values: CDR1 SEHNR, CDR2 FQNEAQ (reference sequence). The CDR3 has 13 residues. The CDR3 DNA is TGTGCCAGCAGCCCATGGGACTCGGACGAGCAGTACTTC. Translating gives CASSPWDSDEQYF.

The chain is built from TRBV29-1 and TRBJ1-1; a possible D gene is TRBD1 (6 bases). This CDR3 has 13 amino acids. Between the trimmed V and J ends, which lost 5 bases and 4 bases, there was a span of 14 bases. The germline gives CDR1 SQVTM, CDR2 ANQGSEA. CDR3 loop: CSVCTGSLTEAFF. CDR3 coding DNA: TGCAGCGTTTGTACAGGGAGTCTCACTGAAGCTTTCTTT.

To note about this clone: The final CDR3 position lacks the conserved phenylalanine or tryptophan, pointing to a likely read error. The gene calls are TRBV27 and TRBJ2-7; 10 positions agree with TRBD2. CDR1 and CDR2 (germline): MNHEY, SMNVEV (reference sequence). CDR3 size: 18 residues. V lost 8 bases to trimming and J lost 3 bases; unmatched junction nucleotides: 19. The CDR3 region is CASRYRVSGRAFGYEQYL. CDR3 sequence (DNA): TGTGCCAGCCGATATCGAGTAAGCGGGAGGGCCTTCGGCTACGAGCAGTACCTC.

In DNA, the CDR3 is TGTGCCAGCAGTTTAGCGTACGAGCAGTACTTC. It yields the protein CASSLAYEQYF. V usage is TRBV28 and J usage is TRBJ2-7; D is uncertain. V was trimmed by 2 bases and J by 4 bases, leaving 3 bases between them. Germline loops: CDR1 MDHEN, CDR2 SYDVKM. The CDR3 has 11 residues.

The CDR3 here is CASSGGTSGDNTGELFF. In DNA form, the CDR3 reads TGTGCCAGCAGCGGCGGGACTAGCGGGGATAACACCGGGGAGCTGTTTTTT. The chain is built from TRBV11-2 and TRBJ2-2, with 13 bases aligning to TRBD2. V lost 5 bases, J lost 2 bases, and 5 bases stayed unmatched. Germline V gene sequence: CDR1 SGHAT, CDR2 FQNNGV. The length of the CDR3 is 17 residues.

This clone was observed a single time. This chain connects TRBV16 to TRBJ1-2; D unresolved. CDR3 length equals 14 residues. The germline CDR1 and CDR2 sequences are KGHSY and FQNENV. V lost 0 bases to trimming and J lost 8 bases, with 13 bases between them. The CDR3 DNA follows: TGTGCCAGCAGCCAATCAGGGAGGGTATACGGCTACACCTTC. It translates to CASSQSGRVYGYTF.